A single sample is the source of the 22 T cell receptor beta chains below, sequenced in a study of CD8+CD57+ T cells in acquired aplastic anemia listed by TCRdb under 2018. The patients picked for sequencing were ones in whom flow cytometry had shown an expansion of CD8+CD57+ cells. Sequencing instrument: Illumina HiSeq 2000. Genomic DNA was used as template for profiling of TCR beta VDJ combinations and CDR3 sequences. TCRdb passed the public sequencing reads through fastp at Q25 and MiXCR, retaining productive beta sequences. Entries that share a CDR3 protein sequence are merged under the most common genes and DNA. The sample yields 310,000 or so distinct CDR3 sequences; roughly 61% were counted once. Of the sample, 1% to 1.5% is held by the ten largest clones. The sample taken for sequencing was sorted CD4+, CD8+, or CD8+CD57+ T cells (not recorded which) from PBMCs. The receptors shown here come from a human donor with aplastic anemia.

The rearrangement uses TRBV7-3 and TRBJ2-1; TRBD1 agrees at 10 bases. The trim removed 0 bases at V and 4 bases at J, leaving 0 bases unmatched. Germline values: CDR1 SGHTA, CDR2 FQGTGA. The CDR3 extends over 15 amino acids. CDR3 sequence reads: CASSLTGQGYNEQFF. The CDR3 bases are TGTGCCAGCAGCTTAACGGGACAGGGGTACAATGAGCAGTTCTTC.

This clonotype was observed a single time. This sequence joins TRBV7-2 and TRBJ2-3; D might be TRBD2 (5 bases). The length of the CDR3 is 16 residues. The V end was cut by 1 base, the J end by 4 bases, with 15 bases between. Germline loops: CDR1 SGHTA, CDR2 FQGNSA. In nucleotides, the CDR3 is TGTGCCAGCAGCTTAGATTTCGGGGTGAACGCAGATACGCAGTATTTT. As protein: CASSLDFGVNADTQYF.

The CDR3 sequence: CATSDLNRGNTGELFF. As DNA, the CDR3 is TGTGCCACCAGTGATTTGAACAGGGGGAACACCGGGGAGCTGTTTTTT. The V and J genes are TRBV24-1 and TRBJ2-2; 7 bases map to TRBD1. The CDR3 extends over 16 amino acids. Per the germline V gene, CDR1 is KGHDR and CDR2 is SFDVKD. V was clipped by 0 bases and J by 1 base; unmatched bases: 1.

V usage is TRBV7-3 and J usage is TRBJ2-3, with D perhaps matching TRBD2 (6 bases). Trimming removed 2 bases from V and 0 bases from J, with 9 bases in between. The CDR3 sequence is 15 residues long. The germline gives CDR1 SGHTA, CDR2 FQGTGA. CDR3 sequence reads: CASSLGGTSTDTQYF. The CDR3 DNA reads as TGTGCCAGCAGCTTAGGCGGGACTAGCACAGATACGCAGTATTTT. Complete variable domain (other parts from reference TRBV7-3 and TRBJ2-3): GAGVSQTPSNKVTEKGKYVELRCDPISGHTALYWYRQSLGQGPEFLIYFQGTGAADDSGLPNDRFFAVRPEGSVSTLKIQRTERGDSAVYLCASSLGGTSTDTQYFGPGTRLTVL.

This clonotype was detected many times. The chain combines TRBV12-3 or TRBV12-4 with TRBJ2-4, with D perhaps assigned TRBD1 or TRBD2 (6 bases each). V lost 6 bases and J lost 1, with 19 bases in between. This CDR3 spans 17 amino acids. CDR3 sequence reads: CASSPRQWGAAKNIQYF. CDR3 coding DNA: TGTGCCAGCAGCCCAAGACAGTGGGGGGCCGCCAAAAACATTCAGTACTTC.

The rearrangement joins TRBV15 to TRBJ1-5, with TRBD1 as a possible D gene (6 bases). This CDR3 spans 13 amino acids. CDR1 is LNHNV and CDR2 is YYDKDF in the germline V gene (reference sequence). The V end lost 2 bases, the J end lost 6 bases, and 8 bases lay between the germline ends. The DNA of the CDR3 is TGTGCCACCAGCAGAACAGGGACTCAGCCCCAGCATTTT. Protein sequence: CATSRTGTQPQHF.

V and J are TRBV25-1 and TRBJ1-6; no definite D call. V gave up 2 bases and J gave up 2 bases, with 10 bases separating them. The CDR3 runs 16 residues. Germline V CDR1 and CDR2: MGHDK, SYGVNS. DNA for the CDR3: TGTGCCAGCAGTGAAAGTGGGGTAACCTATAATTCACCCCTCCACTTT. Translating it yields CASSESGVTYNSPLHF.

This clonotype was counted many times. The chain links TRBV5-6 to TRBJ2-5; D is unclear. There are 12 residues in the CDR3. V was trimmed by 1 base and J by 7 bases, leaving 8 bases between them. Germline loops: CDR1 SGHDT, CDR2 YYEEEE. The CDR3 DNA sequence: TGTGCCAGCAGCTTGATTATCGGGACCCAGTACTTC. Amino acid sequence: CASSLIIGTQYF.

This clonotype was seen once. V and J are TRBV5-5 and TRBJ1-2; 7 bases align to TRBD1. The CDR3 sequence is 14 residues long. Germline CDR1 SGHKS, CDR2 YYEKEE (reference sequence). Trimming at V came to 1 base and at J to 2 bases, leaving 2 bases not matched to a gene. The CDR3 DNA follows: TGTGCCAGCAGCTTGACAGGGGAAAACTATGGCTACACCTTC. This codes for CASSLTGENYGYTF.

This clonotype appeared a few times. This rearrangement joins TRBV7-8 to TRBJ2-7; 7 bases line up with TRBD2. This CDR3 region has 15 residues. Germline CDR1 is SGHVS and CDR2 is FQNEAQ. V shed 4 bases and J 4 bases; nucleotides not matched to a gene: 10. The CDR3, as DNA: TGTGCCAGCAGCTCCCCCACGACTAGCCCTTACGAGCAGTACTTC. It is translated as CASSSPTTSPYEQYF.

Comments on this clonotype: An end of the junction differs from the germline gene, which may be a read error. The V and J genes are TRBV5-4 and TRBJ2-1; 10 positions agree with TRBD1. The germline gives CDR1 SGHNT, CDR2 YYREEE (reference sequence). The CDR3 is 18 amino acids. Here the CDR3 reads CASSRPGQGTRSYSEQIF. In nucleotides, the CDR3 is TGTGCCAGCAGCCGACCGGGACAGGGGACGAGGTCCTACAGTGAGCAGATCTTC.

The sample holds many counts of this clonotype. This chain uses TRBV12-3 or TRBV12-4 with TRBJ2-2, with D unresolved. The CDR3 covers 14 residues. V shed 3 bases and J shed 5 bases, with 10 bases lying between them. For the CDR3, the DNA is TGTGCCAGCAGTTTTTTCGCCCAAACCGGGGAGCTGTTTTTT. The encoded protein is CASSFFAQTGELFF.

This clonotype was detected only a few times. Its ends do not fully match the called genes, so a read error is possible. The chain couples TRBV7-7 to TRBJ2-7, with a tentative D call TRBD2 (6 bases). Germline V gene lookup returns CDR1 SSHAT and CDR2 FNYEAQ (reference sequence). This CDR3 contains 13 residues. CDR3 loop: CASSLMAGREQYF. The CDR3 nucleotides read TGTGCTAGCAGCTTAATGGCAGGGAGGGAGCAGTACTTC. Together with reference TRBV7-7 and TRBJ2-7, the CDR3 gives the full variable domain: GAGVSQSPRYKVTKRGQDVTLRCDPISSHATLYWYQQALGQGPEFLTYFNYEAQPDKSGLPSDRFSAERPEGSISTLTIQRTEQRDSAMYRCASSLMAGREQYFGPGTRLTVT.

The count of this clonotype is one. V gene TRBV7-3 combines with J gene TRBJ2-5, with TRBD1 as a possible D gene (7 bases). Germline lookup yields CDR1 SGHTA and CDR2 FQGTGA. The CDR3 is 14 residues long. V was cut by 3 bases and J by 5 bases, with 13 bases left in between. The CDR3 DNA sequence: TGTGCCAGCAGCTTTCGGACAGGAGGGGAGACCCAGTACTTC. Translated, it gives CASSFRTGGETQYF.

The chain employs TRBV7-2 and TRBJ2-1; the match to TRBD2 covers 13 bases. V gave up 1 base and J gave up 8 bases; unmatched junction bases: 5. From germline, CDR1 is SGHTA and CDR2 FQGNSA. This CDR3 has 16 amino acids. DNA of the CDR3: TGTGCCAGCAGCTTAGAAATGGGACTAGCGGGACATGAGCAGTTCTTC. It specifies CASSLEMGLAGHEQFF.

This clonotype showed up just a few times. J is TRBJ1-1 and V is TRBV20-1; no reliable D call. This CDR3 comprises 14 residues. Deletions cut 3 bases from V and 1 base from J, with 12 bases between. Per the germline V gene, CDR1 is DFQATT and CDR2 is SNEGSKA (reference sequence). The CDR3 loop is CSASRLMANTEAFF. In DNA, the CDR3 is TGCAGTGCTAGTAGGCTAATGGCGAACACTGAAGCTTTCTTT.

This chain uses TRBV10-3 with TRBJ2-1, with 15 nucleotides matching TRBD2. The CDR3 covers 18 residues. CDR1 and CDR2 (germline): ENHRY, SYGVKD. V trimming: 7 bases; J trimming: 2 bases; junction bases outside the gene matches: 9. The CDR3 bases are TGTGCCATCACACCGGGACTAGCGGGGGGTCCCACCTACAATGAGCAGTTCTTC. The encoded protein is CAITPGLAGGPTYNEQFF.

Remarks on this clonotype: A read error may produce the germline difference seen at one junction end. The chain links TRBV24-1 to TRBJ2-5; 13 nucleotides align to TRBD2. The CDR3 totals 15 residues. CDR1 and CDR2 from the germline V gene are KGHDR and SFDVKD. The CDR3 spells CSAWTSGRRAETQYF. The CDR3 coding sequence is TGCAGTGCTTGGACTAGCGGGAGAAGGGCGGAGACCCAGTACTTC.

Concerning this clonotype: One end of the junction varies from germline; a read error may be responsible. This sequence joins TRBV10-3 and TRBJ1-2; D unresolved. The CDR3 has 14 amino acids. CDR1 ENHRY and CDR2 SYGVKD come from the germline V gene. The CDR3 DNA reads TGTTCCATCAGTGAGTCGCGAAGGCTAAATGGCTACACCTTC. Translating it yields CSISESRRLNGYTF.

This CDR3 is CATSDWGTANTGELFF. In DNA, the CDR3 is TGTGCCACCAGTGATTGGGGGACAGCGAACACCGGGGAGCTGTTTTTT. The chain couples TRBV24-1 to TRBJ2-2; 7 bases are a match to TRBD1. Germline CDR1 is KGHDR and CDR2 is SFDVKD. V gave up 2 bases and J gave up 0 bases; unmatched junction bases: 2. CDR3 length: 16 residues.

The V and J genes are TRBV2 and TRBJ1-5; TRBD1 is a possible D gene (6 bases). Trimming removed 6 bases at V and 7 bases at J, with 16 bases between. Germline V gene sequence: CDR1 SNHLY, CDR2 FYNNEI. This CDR3 is 14 amino acids long. The CDR3 sequence is CASRDPRGSQPQHF. In DNA form, the CDR3 reads TGTGCCAGCAGAGACCCCAGGGGATCCCAGCCCCAGCATTTT.

The rearrangement joins TRBV10-3 to TRBJ2-2; TRBD1 matches at 7 bases. The ends lost 10 bases at V and 1 base at J; junction bases unmatched: 3. The CDR3 is 13 amino acids. Germline CDR1 reads ENHRY; CDR2 reads SYGVKD. This CDR3 is CATRTGNTGELFF. The CDR3 DNA follows: TGTGCCACCAGGACAGGGAACACCGGGGAGCTGTTTTTT.